This record concerns one T cell receptor (beta chain) sequence. Germline trimming cut 4 bases from V and 4 bases from J; bases unmatched to any gene: 8. Germline-derived CDR1 and CDR2 are ENHRY and SYGVKD. This CDR3 has 16 residues. Under the authors' procedure: Amplifying reference gene primers gave estimates of nucleated cell counts. Assay: immunoSEQ multiplex PCR; the TCRdb copy retains only in-frame clones and omits some. The D gene and trimming were derived from the DNA, and the V and J assignments and clone size from that table. The table lists about 130,000 clones, about 80% of them singletons, with 8.5% to 10% in the top ten. The data are from a study of blood T cell repertoires in COVID-19. Study as a whole: Samples representing acute and convalescent COVID-19 were sourced from the United States, Italy and Spain. Sources were T cells, B-cell-depleted T cells, or PBMCs; the material itself was cDNA or gDNA.

The sequenced material came from peripheral blood. The sequence derives from a man in his forties or fifties with active or convalescent COVID-19. The chain is built from TRBV10-3 and TRBJ1-2; the match to TRBD1 covers 11 bases. The CDR3 loop reads CAISADGQGAFYGYTF. As DNA, the CDR3 is TGTGCCATCAGTGCAGATGGACAGGGGGCATTCTATGGCTACACCTTC.